This TCR beta chain was captured in a study of shared clonotypes between healthy human individuals. In the source study's methods: With immunoSEQ giving junction-only sequences and no quality scores, filtering differed. The table came from immunoSEQ multiplex PCR; TCRdb's copy has only in-frame clones and leaves some out. The DNA was the basis for D and trimming; V, J and clone size are from that table. The data hold 1.4 million or so clones, with about 98.5% observed a single time. Donation came from healthy HIV-negative adults that had no recent acute infections or vaccinations. The receptor was isolated from a man aged 25-45 years in good health. Sequences were obtained from naive CD4+ T cells sorted from blood. Subset in this sample: CD45RA+ positively selected.

The CDR3 DNA reads TGTGCCAGCAGCTTAGTAGGTCAGGGGGCAAATGAAAAACTGTTTTTT. It codes for CASSLVGQGANEKLFF. The chain has TRBV11-2 and TRBJ1-4, with TRBD1 matching 8 bases. This CDR3 is 16 amino acids long. The V and J ends lost 1 base and 5 bases, in that order; junction bases with no gene match: 6. CDR1 and CDR2 (germline): SGHAT, FQNNGV.